The T cell receptor (beta chain) described here comes from a study of cytomegalovirus exposure and HLA in healthy donors. Notes on the study in general: CMV serostatus was the sole immune exposure information available. Most CMV-associated TCR beta chains were later found to appear HLA-restricted.

The donors, nominally healthy at sampling, likely had unrecorded immune exposures. PCR amplification relied on 60 Vbeta primers (plus 13 Jbeta primers). The repertoire was sequenced with immunoSEQ multiplex PCR; TCRdb's copy has only in-frame clones and lacks some. The table lists roughly 73,000 clones, with approximately 7.5% in the top ten. For this clone: Its antigen is not identified.

Germline V gives CDR1 LNHDA, CDR2 SQIVND (reference sequence). The V end was cut by 0 bases, the J end by 1 base, with 10 bases between. The CDR3 is made up of 16 amino acids. This clonotype was obtained from a female donor in good health and CMV-seropositive. Material for sequencing was PBMCs. This chain connects TRBV19 to TRBJ1-5; tentatively, D is TRBD1 (6 bases). The CDR3 sequence is CASSIELGGSNQPQHF. CDR3 DNA sequence: TGTGCCAGTAGTATAGAGCTAGGGGGAAGCAATCAGCCCCAGCATTTT.